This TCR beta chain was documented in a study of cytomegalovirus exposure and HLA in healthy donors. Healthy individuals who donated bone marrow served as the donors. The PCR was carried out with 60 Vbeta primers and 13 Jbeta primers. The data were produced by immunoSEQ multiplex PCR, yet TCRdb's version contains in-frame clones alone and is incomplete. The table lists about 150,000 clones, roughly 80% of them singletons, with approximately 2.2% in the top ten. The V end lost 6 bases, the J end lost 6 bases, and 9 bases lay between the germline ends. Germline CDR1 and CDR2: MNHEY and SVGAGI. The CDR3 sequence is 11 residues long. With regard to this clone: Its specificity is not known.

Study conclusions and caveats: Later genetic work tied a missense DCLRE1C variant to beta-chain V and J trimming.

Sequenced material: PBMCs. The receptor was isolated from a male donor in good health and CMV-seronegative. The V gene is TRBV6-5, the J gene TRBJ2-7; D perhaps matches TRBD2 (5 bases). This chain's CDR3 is CASRRASEQYF. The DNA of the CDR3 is TGTGCCAGCAGGAGGGCTAGCGAGCAGTACTTC.